This T cell receptor (beta chain) was found in a study of CD4 T cells in relation to SARS-CoV-2 and coronaviruses. This clone occurred a few times. Its antigen is currently unknown. Unexposed donor CD4+ T cells date from about 2010-2019, before the COVID-19 pandemic. After approximately ten days of culture, CD4+ T cells were isolated. CDR3 size: 17 residues. Germline V gives CDR1 SGDLS, CDR2 YYNGEE. V lost 2 bases to trimming and J lost 3 bases; unmatched junction nucleotides: 8. The table came from immunoSEQ multiplex PCR; TCRdb's copy has only in-frame clones and leaves some out. The repertoire holds more than 20,000 clones, with about 70% as singletons.

The origin of this receptor is a human donor in good health. Material for sequencing was CD4+ T cells from PBMCs, cultured in vitro. The V gene is TRBV9, the J gene TRBJ2-1; 10 nucleotides agree with TRBD2. The CDR3 reads CASSVGLAGAYYNEQFF. CDR3 nucleotide sequence: TGTGCCAGCAGCGTCGGGCTAGCGGGGGCCTACTACAATGAGCAGTTCTTC.